The 30 T cell receptor beta chains given below trace back to one sample, sequenced in a study of cytomegalovirus exposure and HLA in healthy donors. Amplification used 60 Vbeta primers and 13 Jbeta primers. The protocol was immunoSEQ multiplex PCR, while the TCRdb copy is restricted to in-frame clones and leaves out a portion. Of 100,000 or so clones listed, 60% to 75% are singletons. The material sequenced was PBMCs. The source is a woman in her 40s in good health and CMV-seronegative.

CDR3 residues: CASQPAGGPADTQYF. DNA for the CDR3: TGTGCCAGCCAACCAGCGGGAGGGCCGGCCGATACGCAGTATTTT. The J gene is TRBJ2-3, the V gene TRBV28; 10 positions agree with TRBD2. There are 15 residues in the CDR3. J lost 6 bases, V lost 8 bases, and 11 bases had no gene match. CDR1 is MDHEN, CDR2 SYDVKM, per germline.

The V gene is TRBV19, the J gene TRBJ2-1, with D possibly TRBD2 on 6 matching bases. The CDR3 is 15 amino acids. CDR1 and CDR2 (germline): LNHDA, SQIVND (reference sequence). V was clipped by 3 bases and J by 0 bases, with 9 bases between them. The CDR3, as DNA: TGTGCCAGTAGTATGGAGGGGAGCTCCTACAATGAGCAGTTCTTC. The encoded protein is CASSMEGSSYNEQFF.

V is TRBV28 and J is TRBJ2-5, with TRBD1 identical over 8 bases. The germline V gene encodes CDR1 MDHEN and CDR2 SYDVKM. V gave up 6 bases and J gave up 3 bases; unmatched junction bases: 9. This CDR3 contains 15 residues. CDR3 in DNA: TGTGCCAGCAGCCGACTAACAGGGGGTGAAGAGACCCAGTACTTC. It is translated as CASSRLTGGEETQYF.

The chain recombines TRBV5-1 with TRBJ2-7, with TRBD2 matching over 10 bases. This CDR3 comprises 15 residues. The trim removed 0 bases at V and 3 bases at J, leaving 3 bases unmatched. CDR1 is SGHRS and CDR2 is YFSETQ in the germline V gene. CDR3 DNA sequence: TGCGCCAGCAGCTTGGCTAGCGGGGGATTCTACGAGCAGTACTTC. Protein product: CASSLASGGFYEQYF.

V and J are TRBV10-3 and TRBJ2-3; D is perhaps TRBD1 (6 bases). CDR3 length: 16 amino acids. Per germline, CDR1 ENHRY and CDR2 SYGVKD. V dropped 4 bases and J dropped 0 bases, with 14 bases sitting between them. The CDR3 DNA is TGTGCCATCAGTGGCCCGACAGGCCAAAGCACAGATACGCAGTATTTT. Amino acid sequence: CAISGPTGQSTDTQYF.

V gene TRBV28 combines with J gene TRBJ1-4, with 8 bases identical to TRBD1. The CDR3 covers 16 residues. Germline V gene data show CDR1 as MDHEN and CDR2 as SYDVKM. The trim removed 6 bases at V and 0 bases at J, leaving 6 bases unmatched. CDR3 sequence reads: CASSRGLPATNEKLFF. CDR3 in DNA: TGTGCCAGCAGCAGGGGGCTCCCCGCAACTAATGAAAAACTGTTTTTT. Looking up the rest from reference TRBV28 and TRBJ1-4 gives the full variable domain: DVKVTQSSRYLVKRTGEKVFLECVQDMDHENMFWYRQDPGLGLRLIYFSYDVKMKEKGDIPEGYSVSREKKERFSLILESASTNQTSMYLCASSRGLPATNEKLFFGSGTQLSVL.

V gene TRBV7-3 combines with J gene TRBJ2-2, with TRBD2 matching 11 bases. The CDR3 contains 16 residues. V was clipped by 2 bases and J by 4 bases; unmatched bases: 3. The germline CDR1 and CDR2 sequences are SGHTA and FQGTGA. For the CDR3, the DNA is TGTGCCAGCAGCTTAGGACTAGCGGGCGGCACCGGGGAGCTGTTTTTT. Amino acids: CASSLGLAGGTGELFF.

The chain has TRBV29-1 and TRBJ1-2; D gene uncertain. The V end was cut by 3 bases, the J end by 2 bases, with 10 bases between. Germline CDR1 is SQVTM and CDR2 is ANQGSEA. This CDR3 has 13 residues. CDR3 region: CSVELTPNYGYTF. For the CDR3, the DNA is TGCAGCGTTGAGCTGACACCCAACTATGGCTACACCTTC.

This chain uses TRBV4-1 with TRBJ2-7, with 7 nucleotides matching TRBD1. The junction had 8 bases not matched to a gene; V was cut back by 1 base and J by 2 bases. This CDR3 spans 16 amino acids. Germline V gene sequence: CDR1 MGHRA, CDR2 YSYEKL. The CDR3 DNA reads as TGCGCCAGCAGCCAAGGGGACAGCAACCCAACCTACGAGCAGTACTTC. This encodes CASSQGDSNPTYEQYF.

The rearrangement uses TRBV28 and TRBJ2-3, with 9 bases lining up with TRBD2. The germline gives CDR1 MDHEN, CDR2 SYDVKM. V trimming: 7 bases; J trimming: 1 base; junction bases outside the gene matches: 9. This CDR3 region has 16 residues. Written as DNA, the CDR3 is TGTGCCAGCACAAATAGCGGGAGCGGTGGCACAGATACGCAGTATTTT. The encoded protein is CASTNSGSGGTDTQYF.

This clone has more than one count but fewer than ten. The gene calls are TRBV2 and TRBJ1-2; a possible D gene is TRBD1 (5 bases). V was pared by 7 bases and J by 2 bases, with 14 bases between. Looked up from germline, CDR1 is SNHLY and CDR2 is FYNNEI. There are 14 residues in the CDR3. CDR3 sequence reads: CASIGEGTNYGYTF. The CDR3 DNA is TGTGCCAGCATTGGGGAGGGGACCAACTATGGCTACACCTTC.

The rearrangement joins TRBV5-1 to TRBJ2-7, with 7 bases identical to TRBD1. Germline CDR1 SGHRS, CDR2 YFSETQ. The CDR3 spans 15 residues. The V and J ends lost 0 bases and 4 bases, in that order; junction bases with no gene match: 7. The CDR3 coding sequence is TGCGCCAGCAGCTTGGATGCAGGGGGTTTTTACGAGCAGTACTTC. It is translated as CASSLDAGGFYEQYF.

This chain uses TRBV7-2 with TRBJ2-7, with TRBD2 matching 7 bases. The CDR3 contains 15 residues. With V trimmed by 5 bases and J by 0 bases, 7 bases remained unmatched. Germline values: CDR1 SGHTA, CDR2 FQGNSA. The CDR3 coding sequence is TGTGCCAGCAGCGAACTAGCGTCGAGCTCCTACGAGCAGTACTTC. This gives the protein CASSELASSSYEQYF.

The chain employs TRBV5-1 and TRBJ1-3; D uncertain. The V gene lost 4 bases and the J gene lost 2 bases, with 7 bases spanning the gap. CDR1 is SGHRS, CDR2 YFSETQ, per germline. The CDR3 has 13 residues. CDR3 nucleotide sequence: TGCGCCAGCAGCGAGGTCGCTGGAAACACCATATATTTT. Amino acid sequence: CASSEVAGNTIYF.

Worth noting for this clone: The junction shows a germline mismatch at one end, possibly a read error. This chain links TRBV7-3 with TRBJ2-1; 8 positions match TRBD2. The CDR3 totals 16 residues. Germline lookup yields CDR1 SGHTA and CDR2 FQGTGA. This CDR3 is CSSSLPVAGGYNEQFF. CDR3 sequence (DNA): TGTTCCAGCAGCCTTCCGGTGGCGGGGGGATACAATGAGCAGTTCTTC.

The genes are TRBV7-9 and TRBJ2-7, with D possibly matching TRBD1 (5 bases). The CDR3 contains 14 residues. V was shortened by 3 bases and J by 0 bases, with 9 bases between the two germline ends. Germline CDR1 is SEHNR and CDR2 is FQNEAQ (reference sequence). The CDR3 DNA reads as TGTGCCAGCAGCTTTCCAGGGCCCTCCTACGAGCAGTACTTC. It yields the protein CASSFPGPSYEQYF. Together with reference TRBV7-9 and TRBJ2-7, the CDR3 gives the full variable domain: DTGVSQNPRHKITKRGQNVTFRCDPISEHNRLYWYRQTLGQGPEFLTYFQNEAQLEKSRLLSDRFSAERPKGSFSTLEIQRTEQGDSAMYLCASSFPGPSYEQYFGPGTRLTVT.

The chain couples TRBV20-1 to TRBJ2-5, with TRBD1 identical over 7 bases. Gene TRBJ2-7 matches the end of the DNA better, so the J call may be wrong. The CDR3 extends over 11 amino acids. Germline V lookup: CDR1 DFQATT, CDR2 SNEGSKA (reference sequence). CDR3: CSSTGTYEQYF. Written as DNA, the CDR3 is TGCAGCTCGACAGGGACCTACGAGCAGTACTTC.

This chain joins TRBV5-6 and TRBJ2-7; 8 bases match TRBD2. The CDR3 consists of 15 residues. From germline, CDR1 is SGHDT and CDR2 YYEEEE. The V segment lost 0 bases and the J segment 6 bases; nucleotides outside the gene matches: 8. CDR3 loop: CASSLEGPAGGEQYF. In DNA, the CDR3 is TGTGCCAGCAGCTTGGAAGGCCCGGCGGGGGGCGAGCAGTACTTC.

This chain joins TRBV6-6 and TRBJ2-3, with D tentatively TRBD2 (5 bases). Germline V CDR1 and CDR2: MNHNY, SVGAGI (reference sequence). V was clipped by 8 bases and J by 3 bases, with 12 bases between them. The CDR3 length is 13 residues. The CDR3 DNA sequence: TGTGCCAGCGGTCCGGGATGGACAGATACGCAGTATTTT. Translation gives CASGPGWTDTQYF.

CDR3: CASTSFMADEQFF. DNA of the CDR3: TGTGCCAGCACCTCCTTCATGGCCGATGAGCAGTTCTTC. The rearrangement joins TRBV28 to TRBJ2-1, with unresolved D. V lost 7 bases, J lost 8 bases, and 15 bases lay in between. This CDR3 has 13 amino acids. From germline, CDR1 is MDHEN and CDR2 SYDVKM.

The chain employs TRBV1 and TRBJ2-2; the table names TRBD2, a call not compared with the DNA. TRBV1 is a listed pseudogene. The CDR3 is 16 amino acids. The CDR3 region is CTSRPTSGSTTGELFF. In DNA form, the CDR3 reads TGCACCAGCAGACCGACTAGCGGGAGTACCACCGGGGAGCTGTTTTTT.

The genes are TRBV19 and TRBJ2-3; 8 bases align to TRBD2. Germline trimming cut 5 bases from V and 0 bases from J; bases unmatched to any gene: 4. Germline V gives CDR1 LNHDA, CDR2 SQIVND (reference sequence). This CDR3 is built from 15 residues. CDR3 in amino acids: CASSLASGSTDTQYF. CDR3 bases: TGTGCCAGTAGTTTGGCTAGCGGGAGCACAGATACGCAGTATTTT.

J is TRBJ1-2 and V is TRBV6-1; perhaps TRBD1 as D (6 bases). CDR1 and CDR2 from the germline V gene are MNHNS and SASEGT. This CDR3 is 17 amino acids long. V was shortened by 3 bases and J by 1 base, with 18 bases between the two germline ends. This CDR3 reads CASSDPWDTLYNYGYTF. As DNA, the CDR3 is TGTGCCAGCAGTGACCCCTGGGACACCTTATATAACTATGGCTACACCTTC.

The chain couples TRBV12-1 to TRBJ2-2; whether TRBD1, the table's D call, matches the DNA was not checked. TRBV12-1 is a documented pseudogene. This CDR3 is built from 16 residues. In DNA form, the CDR3 reads TGTGCCAGCAGCTTTCGTCGGCCAGGGGGTGTCGGGGAGCTGTTTTTT. Translated: CASSFRRPGGVGELFF.

The chain has TRBV6-6 and TRBJ1-3; possible D gene TRBD1, 5 bases. This CDR3 has 13 amino acids. Germline lookup yields CDR1 MNHNY and CDR2 SVGAGI (reference sequence). The CDR3 region is CVSFPGGGNTIYF. The CDR3 DNA reads as TGTGTCTCGTTTCCGGGGGGTGGAAACACCATATATTTT.

This chain connects TRBV6-1 to TRBJ2-1; D is perhaps TRBD2 (5 bases). The CDR3 length is 18 residues. V was trimmed by 4 bases and J by 2 bases, leaving 21 bases between them. Germline V gene lookup returns CDR1 MNHNS and CDR2 SASEGT. DNA of the CDR3: TGTGCCAGCAGTGTTAATGGGGAGCGGAAGGTCACCTACAATGAGCAGTTCTTC. It codes for CASSVNGERKVTYNEQFF.

V is TRBV7-3 and J is TRBJ1-6, with TRBD1 identical over 7 bases. This CDR3 has 14 residues. Trimming removed 2 bases from V and 7 bases from J; junction bases left unmatched: 2. Per germline, CDR1 SGHTA and CDR2 FQGTGA. Here the CDR3 DNA reads TGTGCCAGCAGCTTAGGGACAGTGAATTCACCCCTCCACTTT. Residues: CASSLGTVNSPLHF.

The chain couples TRBV7-2 to TRBJ2-5; tentatively, D is TRBD1 (5 bases). The better agreement between TRBJ2-7 and the DNA end casts doubt on the J call. The length of the CDR3 is 14 residues. Germline CDR1 is SGHTA and CDR2 is FQGNSA. The CDR3 nucleotides read TGTGCCAGCAGCCGCGCAGGGCAAGTCTACGAGCAGTACTTC. It yields the protein CASSRAGQVYEQYF.

Note on this clone: At one end, the junction sequence differs from germline, possibly due to a read error. The V and J genes are TRBV7-9 and TRBJ2-7; 8 nucleotides line up with TRBD1. The germline gives CDR1 SEHNR, CDR2 FQNEAQ (reference sequence). The CDR3 runs to 18 residues. CDR3 nucleotides: TGTTCCAGCAGCTTAGCCGCCGGGGGCAGGGGGCAAATCTACGAGCAGTACTTC. Amino acids: CSSSLAAGGRGQIYEQYF. Filled out from reference TRBV7-9 and TRBJ2-7, the complete variable domain reads DTGVSQNPRHKITKRGQNVTFRCDPISEHNRLYWYRQTLGQGPEFLTYFQNEAQLEKSRLLSDRFSAERPKGSFSTLEIQRTEQGDSAMYLCSSSLAAGGRGQIYEQYFGPGTRLTVT.

V gene TRBV5-1 combines with J gene TRBJ2-2; a possible D gene is TRBD2 (6 bases). The V end was cut by 4 bases, the J end by 1 base, with 14 bases between. This CDR3 spans 16 amino acids. The germline gives CDR1 SGHRS, CDR2 YFSETQ. The CDR3 reads CASSIRSGLNTGELFF. The DNA of the CDR3 is TGCGCCAGCAGCATCCGAAGCGGGCTGAACACCGGGGAGCTGTTTTTT.